This TCR beta chain came from a study of glioma-infiltrating T cells after dendritic cell vaccination. Notes on the study in general: TCR clonality showed no direct relationship with survival.

The trim removed 4 bases at V and 3 bases at J, leaving 13 bases unmatched. Germline-derived CDR1 and CDR2 are SGHTA and FQGNSA. The CDR3 is made up of 18 amino acids. This clone was observed once. Its antigen is not identified. The repertoire was sequenced with immunoSEQ multiplex PCR; TCRdb's copy has only in-frame clones and lacks some. The sample shows 65,000 to 80,000 clones, 80% to 85% of them seen only once. The rearrangement uses TRBV7-2 and TRBJ2-2; 8 nucleotides match TRBD1. The source of this sequence is a human donor with glioblastoma. The sample was blood, taken before dendritic cell vaccination. The CDR3 sequence is CASSSGTGTLVDTGELFF. The CDR3 nucleotides are TGTGCCAGCAGCTCTGGGACAGGAACCCTCGTGGACACCGGGGAGCTGTTTTTT.